This is a list of T cell receptor beta chains from one sample in a study of blood T cell repertoires in COVID-19. TCRdb's copy holds only in-frame clones and misses some; the assay was immunoSEQ multiplex PCR. The table has about 150,000 clones, over 65% seen once; the top ten hold about 2%. The sample consisted of peripheral blood. These TCRs come from a man between 65 and 85 years old with acute or convalescent COVID-19. Both conserved end residues are part of each CDR3. D genes are given only for firm matches. Some rows mark clone size as missing; the rest say once, few, many or name a class of expanded clone.

>.|TRBV7-9|.|TRBJ1-2|15
TGTGCCAGCAGCTCCACAGGCCTAGCTAACTATGGCTACACCTTC
CASSSTGLANYGYTF
>.|TRBV27|once|TRBJ2-2|13
TGTGCCAGCAGTTTATCGAGGGTCGGGGAGCTGTTTTTT
CASSLSRVGELFF
>.|TRBV5-1|.|TRBJ2-5|14
TGCGCCAGCAGAATGGGGCGGATGCAAGAGACCCAGTACTTC
CASRMGRMQETQYF
>.|TRBV25-1|.|TRBJ2-2|17
TGTGCCAGCAGACAGGCAGGGAGGGGGAGGGTCACCGGGGAGCTGTTTTTT
CASRQAGRGRVTGELFF
>TRBD1|TRBV6-5|.|TRBJ2-7|15
TGTGCCAGCACCCCAGGACAGGGGGCATTCTACGAGCAGTACTTC
CASTPGQGAFYEQYF
>TRBD1|TRBV5-1|.|TRBJ2-7|16
TGCGCCAGCAGCTTGGGGCGGGACAGGATGGGCTACGAGCAGTACTTC
CASSLGRDRMGYEQYF
>.|TRBV7-3|.|TRBJ1-1|13
TGTGCCAGCAGCTTGGGCGAGAACACTGAAGCTTTCTTT
CASSLGENTEAFF
>TRBD1|TRBV6-5|.|TRBJ1-4|16
TGTGCCAGCAGTTCACTGACTACAGGGGGCGAAGAAAAACTGTTTTTT
CASSSLTTGGEEKLFF
>TRBD2|TRBV28|.|TRBJ2-3|17
TGTGCCAGCATAAAAGAAACGGCTAGCGGGAGGGCAGATACGCAGTATTTT
CASIKETASGRADTQYF
>.|TRBV12-3/TRBV12-4|once|TRBJ2-1|13
TGTGCCAGCAGCGGGAACTCCTACAATGAGCAGTTCTTC
CASSGNSYNEQFF
>.|TRBV20-1|.|TRBJ2-1|11
TGCAGTGCTAGTCGGGATCCAAAGCAGTTCTTC
CSASRDPKQFF
>.|TRBV18|.|TRBJ2-3|17
TGTGCCAGCTCACCACAGGACTTGACCTTTAGCACAGATACGCAGTATTTT
CASSPQDLTFSTDTQYF
>TRBD2|TRBV27|.|TRBJ2-2|16
TGTGCCAGCAGTCGTTTGCGGGGGGATAACACCGGGGAGCTGTTTTTT
CASSRLRGDNTGELFF
>TRBD1|TRBV7-2|.|TRBJ1-4|15
TGTGCCAGCAGCTTCCAAGGGACAGCCTCCGAAAAACTGTTTTTT
CASSFQGTASEKLFF
>.|TRBV6-5|few|TRBJ1-2|13
TGTGCCAGCAGTCGGGGAGTAGACCGGCAGGTGGCTTTC
CASSRGVDRQVAF
>TRBD1|TRBV28|.|TRBJ1-4|17
TGTGCCAGCAGTTCCCCCTTGGCAGGGGGTCAGGGAGAAAAACTGTTTTTT
CASSSPLAGGQGEKLFF
>.|TRBV5-1|.|TRBJ2-1|13
TGCGCCAGCAGCTTGGTCGGGTACAATGAGCAGTTCTTC
CASSLVGYNEQFF
>.|TRBV12-3/TRBV12-4|few|TRBJ1-2|11
TGTGCCAGCTCGGGGGACTATGGCTACACCTTC
CASSGDYGYTF